This section outlines one T cell receptor beta chain sequence together with its context. Its specificity is unknown. The CDR3 regions of TCR beta were amplified from RNA transcripts. HTBI primers were the set used in a first-round RT-PCR of the TCR CDR3. TCRdb passed the multiplex PCR reads through MiXCR, listing each CDR3 protein once. Here the sample spans a few hundred thousand distinct CDR3 sequences, approximately 15% being singletons. This sample was taken from a study of T cells in Graves' hyperthyroidism and ophthalmopathy. This CDR3 contains 16 residues. V lost 4 bases and J lost 0, with 15 bases in between. CDR1 is MNHNS and CDR2 is SASEGT in the germline V gene. Notes on the study in general: With a median lead of roughly 6.8 months before onset, the model predicted ophthalmopathy. Among clonotypes expanded in thyroid above 0.001, most were also found in blood.

The chain combines TRBV6-1 with TRBJ1-1; D is perhaps TRBD1 (5 bases). This TCR derives from a woman between 25 and 40 years old with Graves' hyperthyroidism. The specimen was blood. The CDR3 reads CASSVRDGSMNTEAFF. As DNA, the CDR3 is TGTGCCAGCAGTGTCCGGGACGGGAGCATGAACACTGAAGCTTTCTTT.